A selection of T cell receptor beta chains follows, all from one sample in a study of human T cells and chemical hapten exposure. Each CDR3 protein is one row after TCRdb ran MiXCR on the RACE reads. The table lists some 90,000 distinct CDR3 sequences, roughly 8% of them singletons. The source material was whole blood. The receptors come from a female donor in good health. Some clones in this sample may be carry-over from other donors' samples. Each CDR3 is given without its conserved first and last residue. A clone size is listed for some rows: how often the clone was seen (once, few, many), or a class if it is expanded.

v_call clone_size cdr3_aa
TRBV6-4 few ASSATLCGNEQF
TRBV19 NA ASTPGQTLTGELF
TRBV29-1 NA SATSGAQVDIQY
TRBV11-1 few ASRPTGANTGELF
TRBV30 NA AWRGGDTQY
TRBV7-9 many ASSLGPGVIQPQH
TRBV5-5 many ASSLGTGVRYGYT
TRBV6-2/TRBV6-3 many ATRDFYEQY
TRBV12-3/TRBV12-4 NA ASRVLYGYT
TRBV6-5 few ASSYEGTSASYEQY
TRBV6-2/TRBV6-3 few ASSYSRDYALMAKNIQY
TRBV5-4 many ASSVTGGTEAF
TRBV7-9 few ASSSTAWEQY
TRBV6-2/TRBV6-3 many ASHTSSYEQY
TRBV6-1 few ASSEQTRDEKLF
TRBV2 once VSSRNTGELF
TRBV5-5 few ASTTGLANTGELF
TRBV7-3 NA ASSPDRYSGLTDTQY
TRBV29-1 few SVEETLAKNIQY
TRBV28 few ASSVQGSGNTIY
TRBV6-4 many ASSDGGSTDTQY
TRBV19 NA ASSIGEISGYT
TRBV28 NA ASSLEGGYEQY
TRBV20-1 few SASDRQGIINEQF
TRBV6-2/TRBV6-3 NA ASSFGRLSNQPQH
TRBV25-1 few ASSEVRGGSYEQY
TRBV29-1 many SARGQETQY
TRBV30 few AWSVLGAQVYGYT
TRBV4-2 many ASSQGFSIEQF
TRBV19 NA ASTDLTTGRGSKQPQH
TRBV25-1 few ASRGTSGSPGNEQF
TRBV15 few ATSRSTGGSYNEQF
TRBV7-9 many ASEQGPTYEQY
TRBV11-2 NA ASTERRFYNEQF
TRBV2 few ASPSRGQDNEQF
TRBV2 few ASSEGDRGQAF
TRBV4-1 many ASSSGTGVNSPLH
TRBV7-9 NA ASSPGQGATGELF
TRBV5-5 NA ASSSMGSSNQPQH
TRBV12-5 NA ASGLVQHRT
TRBV27 NA ASSLSFGLAGQETQY
TRBV4-3 few ASSQDGSLNSPLH
TRBV19 many ASKEGDWDYGYT
TRBV20-1 few SATSFTSGGGDTQY
TRBV25-1 NA ASSDGKYSNQPQH
TRBV4-2 NA ASSQDVGLYTEAF
TRBV29-1 few SVGTVGYEQY
TRBV14 once ASSRSTPGNYGYT
TRBV7-8 many ASSTPVTEAF
TRBV7-2 few ASSRTGLDGNTIY
TRBV6-4 medium-sized ASSDSTSNTGELF
TRBV27 NA ASSLSGTAPYNEQF
TRBV4-2 NA ASSPNEYKDTQY
TRBV7-2 few ASSLTDRINQPQH
TRBV4-1 many ASSQATGHPQETQY